These T cell receptor beta chains were read from a single sample in a study of memory B cells and T cells in multiple sclerosis. Assay used: immunoSEQ multiplex PCR; TCRdb lists only in-frame clones, some missing. The data hold roughly 500 clones, with around three quarters observed a single time. Specimen: brain tissue. The receptors shown here come from a human donor with multiple sclerosis. Each CDR3 is given with its conserved first and last residue. Fields, in order: clone size, D gene, V gene, J gene, CDR3 DNA, CDR3 protein. D genes are given only for firm matches. The size of a clone is reported for some rows only, either as once, few or many, or as a class for expanded clones.

.	.	TRBV7-9	TRBJ1-5	TGTGCCAGCAGCTTAGACGGGGGGGGAGGCAATCAGCCCCAGCATTTT	CASSLDGGGGNQPQHF
.	.	TRBV6-1	TRBJ1-1	TGTGCCAGCACCCTCTCAGTGAACACTGAAGCTTTCTTT	CASTLSVNTEAFF
few	.	TRBV5-1	TRBJ2-7	TGCGCCAGCAGCTTGGTGGTGAGCTACGAGCAGTACTTC	CASSLVVSYEQYF
.	.	TRBV5-1	TRBJ2-7	TGCGCCAGCAGCATATCGGGGGGCACTCTTGGCGAGCAGTACTTC	CASSISGGTLGEQYF
.	.	TRBV4-2	TRBJ2-6	TGTGCCAGCAGCCACCCCCCAGGCTCTGGGGCCAACGTCCTGACTTTC	CASSHPPGSGANVLTF
.	TRBD2	TRBV19	TRBJ2-1	TGTGCCACTTATGATAGCGGGGGACTGTACAATGAGCAGTTCTTC	CATYDSGGLYNEQFF
once	TRBD1	TRBV4-1	TRBJ2-7	TGCGCCAGCAGCCAAGGCTCGGGACAGGGAGACTACGAGCAGTACTTC	CASSQGSGQGDYEQYF
.	.	TRBV5-1	TRBJ2-2	TGCGCCAGCAGCTTGGGGCCGTGGGGCGCCGGGGAGCTGTTTTTT	CASSLGPWGAGELFF
few	TRBD2	TRBV10-3	TRBJ2-1	TGTGCCATCAGGGGCGGGGGAGCCCCCGGGGATGAGCAGTTCTTC	CAIRGGGAPGDEQFF
few	TRBD1	TRBV18	TRBJ1-4	TGTGCCAGCTCACCGGACAGGGTCGTTAAAAAACTGTTTTTT	CASSPDRVVKKLFF
.	.	TRBV21-1	TRBJ2-3	TGTGCCAGCAGCAAAGCCCCCGGACAGTTCGAGAGGACAGATACGCAGTATTTT	CASSKAPGQFERTDTQYF
.	TRBD2	TRBV9	TRBJ2-7	TGTGCCAGCAGCGTAGCTTCGGCGGGAGCATCCTACGAGCAGTACTTC	CASSVASAGASYEQYF
.	.	TRBV5-1	TRBJ1-1	TGCGCCAGCAGGGAGGGGTCCACTGAAGCTTTCTTT	CASREGSTEAFF
.	.	TRBV4-2	TRBJ1-3	TGTGCCAGCAGCCAAGCAACGGGGAACACCATATATTTT	CASSQATGNTIYF
.	.	TRBV5-1	TRBJ2-7	TGCGCCAGCAGCAAGAATGAGGAGCAGTACTTC	CASSKNEEQYF
.	.	TRBV9	TRBJ1-2	TGTGCCAGCAGCGTGGACAGAGGAAACTATGGCTACACCTTC	CASSVDRGNYGYTF
.	TRBD2	TRBV4-2	TRBJ2-7	TGTGCCAGCAGCCAAGATGGGACTAGCGACGAGCAGTACTTC	CASSQDGTSDEQYF
.	TRBD1	TRBV5-1	TRBJ2-3	TGCGCCAGCAGCGTCGGGACAGGGGGTCGTCCTTACACAGATACGCAGTATTTT	CASSVGTGGRPYTDTQYF
few	TRBD1	TRBV14	TRBJ1-1	TGTGCCAGCAGCCAAGAATGGGACAGAACCCCAGCTTTCTTT	CASSQEWDRTPAFF
.	.	TRBV9	TRBJ2-2	TGTGCCAGCAGCCCCCACGGTTTTATGGGGGAGCTGTTTTTT	CASSPHGFMGELFF
few	TRBD2	TRBV27	TRBJ2-3	TGTGCCAGCAGTTTGACTAGCGGTGCAGATACGCAGTATTTT	CASSLTSGADTQYF
once	.	TRBV6-8	TRBJ2-7	TGTGCCAGCAGTTACGGGCGCGACTACGAGCAGTACTTC	CASSYGRDYEQYF
.	TRBD1	TRBV7-2	TRBJ2-1	TGTGCCAGCAGCTCCCAGGGGGCGAAAAATGAGCAGTTCTTC	CASSSQGAKNEQFF
.	.	TRBV21-1	TRBJ2-4	TGTGCCAGCAGCAAAGGTAAGCCGGGTGACATTCAGTACTTC	CASSKGKPGDIQYF
.	.	TRBV13	TRBJ2-7	TGTGCCAGCAGCTTAGGGAGGAGCGCCTACGAGCAGTACTTC	CASSLGRSAYEQYF
.	TRBD1	TRBV19	TRBJ1-1	TGTGCCAGTAGCACAGGGGGCGGGAACACTGAAGCTTTCTTT	CASSTGGGNTEAFF
.	TRBD1	TRBV7-9	TRBJ1-1	TGTGCCAGCAGCTGGGACAGGCCCCCTGAAGCTTTCTTT	CASSWDRPPEAFF
few	TRBD2	TRBV4-2	TRBJ2-1	TGTGCCAGCAGTCGGGACCCGGGGGGGAAGAATGAGCAGTTCTTC	CASSRDPGGKNEQFF
.	.	TRBV30	TRBJ1-6	TGTGCCTGGAGACAACGGGCCGATCGGGGAAATTCACCCCTCCACTTT	CAWRQRADRGNSPLHF
.	.	TRBV13	TRBJ2-1	TGTGCCAGCAGCCCAGGCGGGACTGCAGGGAATGAGCAGTTCTTC	CASSPGGTAGNEQFF
.	.	TRBV5-1	TRBJ1-1	TGCGCCAGCAAGGAAGGGGGTGAAGCTTTCTTT	CASKEGGEAFF
.	TRBD1	TRBV27	TRBJ1-2	TGTGCCAGCAGTATGGGGGGACAGAACTATGGCTACACCTTC	CASSMGGQNYGYTF
.	.	TRBV5-6	TRBJ1-6	TGTGCCAGCAGCTTTGATCCAGTCAATTCACCCCTCCACTTT	CASSFDPVNSPLHF
.	.	TRBV30	TRBJ2-5	TGTGCCTGTGACGGGCAGGGCGAAAGGGAGACCCAGTACTTC	CACDGQGERETQYF
.	TRBD1	TRBV4-1	TRBJ1-2	TGCGCCAGCAGCCCCGGACAGGGCTATGGCTACACCTTC	CASSPGQGYGYTF
.	.	TRBV19	TRBJ2-7	TGTGCCAGTAGTATAGGGGCGACAGGAACTCTTTCCTACGAGCAGTACTTC	CASSIGATGTLSYEQYF
.	TRBD2	TRBV18	TRBJ2-7	TGTGCCAGCTCACCCGGTCTACTAGCGAGTACCTACGAGCAGTACTTC	CASSPGLLASTYEQYF
few	TRBD1	TRBV6-1	TRBJ1-5	TGTGCCAGCAGTGAACCGACAGGGGGACAACAGCCCCAGCATTTT	CASSEPTGGQQPQHF
.	TRBD1	TRBV14	TRBJ1-2	TGTGCCAGCAGCCAAGAAATCCAGGGGGCCTATGGCTACACCTTC	CASSQEIQGAYGYTF
few	TRBD1	TRBV29-1	TRBJ2-7	TGCAGCGGGGGGACAGGGTCCTACGAGCAGTACTTC	CSGGTGSYEQYF
.	.	TRBV5-1	TRBJ2-2	TGCGCCAGCAGTGGGCAGGTGGACACCGGGGAGCTGTTTTTT	CASSGQVDTGELFF
once	TRBD1	TRBV5-4	TRBJ1-1	TGTGCCAGCAGCTTTGGACAGGGCGGCACTGAAGCTTTCTTT	CASSFGQGGTEAFF
.	TRBD1	TRBV5-5	TRBJ1-5	TGTGCCAGCAGTTGGAACAGGGGTTATAGCAATCAGCCCCAGCATTTT	CASSWNRGYSNQPQHF
.	.	TRBV7-9	TRBJ1-2	TGTGCCAGCAGCTTAGCCAGGGGCTTCGCTAACTATGGCTACACCTTC	CASSLARGFANYGYTF
few	TRBD2	TRBV4-1	TRBJ2-5	TGCGCCAGCAGCCAAAGACTAGCAAGTGTATCGGTCCAAGAGACCCAGTACTTC	CASSQRLASVSVQETQYF
.	.	TRBV7-3	TRBJ2-6	TGTGCCAGCAGCCCCGCGGCAGAACGCTTACAAAGTCGGGCCAACGTCCTGACTTTC	CASSPAAERLQSRANVLTF
.	.	TRBV28	TRBJ1-5	TGTGCCAGCGGAAGCGACAGCTATAGCAATCAGCCCCAGCATTTT	CASGSDSYSNQPQHF
.	.	TRBV5-6	TRBJ1-4	TGTGCCAGCAGCCTAGCAACTAATGAAAAACTGTTTTTT	CASSLATNEKLFF
.	TRBD2	TRBV28	TRBJ2-3	TGTGCCAGCAGCCTAGCGGGGAGCACAGATACGCAGTATTTT	CASSLAGSTDTQYF
once	.	TRBV29-1	TRBJ2-2	TGCAGCGTGGTAGCGGGACAGTCGAACACCGGGGAGCTGTTTTTT	CSVVAGQSNTGELFF
.	.	TRBV25-1	TRBJ2-1	TGTGCCAGCAGTGATCTAGCCCACAATGAGCAGTTCTTC	CASSDLAHNEQFF
.	.	TRBV19	TRBJ1-2	TGTGCCAGTGAAGACAGGATTTATGGCTACACCTTC	CASEDRIYGYTF